The 30 T cell receptor beta chains in this list originate from one sample, sequenced in a study of identical twins. TCRdb redid the calling of the 5' RACE reads with MiXCR, one entry per CDR3 protein. The repertoire holds more than 650,000 distinct CDR3 sequences, around 5.7% seen once, with roughly 2% in the top ten. Sample: naive T cells sorted from blood. The receptors were sampled from a man younger than 35 in good health.

This clonotype was counted at least ten times. This chain connects TRBV20-1 to TRBJ2-5, with 9 bases aligning to TRBD1. The CDR3 has 15 residues. Germline V CDR1 and CDR2: DFQATT, SNEGSKA (reference sequence). Germline trimming cut 1 base from V and 5 bases from J; bases unmatched to any gene: 8. CDR3 protein: CSARGRDRVWETQYF. Written as DNA, the CDR3 is TGCAGTGCTAGAGGCCGGGACAGGGTCTGGGAGACCCAGTACTTC.

This clonotype was seen ten or more times. V is TRBV20-1 and J is TRBJ2-1, with 11 bases aligning to TRBD2. J lost 9 bases, V lost 6 bases, and 10 bases had no gene match. This CDR3 contains 14 residues. Germline assignment: CDR1 DFQATT and CDR2 SNEGSKA (reference sequence). The DNA for the CDR3 is TGCAGTGCCTGCACTAGCGGGAGATCGGGTGAGCAGTTCTTC. Its translation is CSACTSGRSGEQFF.

The table lists this clonotype with many counts. The J gene is TRBJ1-1, the V gene TRBV12-3 or TRBV12-4; 10 nucleotides line up with TRBD1. This CDR3 spans 14 amino acids. V lost 3 bases to trimming and J lost 11 bases; unmatched junction nucleotides: 9. DNA of the CDR3: TGTGCCAGCAGTTTCCGGGACAGGGGCGAGTTGGCTTTCTTT. Translating gives CASSFRDRGELAFF.

This clonotype was counted ten times or more. The V and J genes are TRBV12-3 or TRBV12-4 and TRBJ2-7; possible D gene TRBD1, 5 bases. V shed 2 bases and J shed 4 bases, with 9 bases lying between them. The CDR3 has 13 amino acids. The CDR3 sequence is CASSLRGSYEQYV. The CDR3 DNA sequence: TGTGCCAGCAGTTTAAGGGGCAGTTACGAGCAGTACGTC.

This clonotype appeared many times. The chain has TRBV10-3 and TRBJ2-1, with 10 bases lining up with TRBD2. Germline V gene lookup returns CDR1 ENHRY and CDR2 SYGVKD. This CDR3 has 14 amino acids. The junction had 9 bases not matched to a gene; V was cut back by 7 bases and J by 9 bases. The CDR3 region has the DNA TGTGCCATCAAGTACGGACTAGCGGATATTGAGCAGTTCTTC. This encodes CAIKYGLADIEQFF.

In its sample, this clonotype was seen many times. As DNA, the CDR3 is TGTGCCACCAGTGATTCCGGGACAGGAATCCAAGAGACCCAGTACTTC. It specifies CATSDSGTGIQETQYF. This chain uses TRBV24-1 with TRBJ2-5, with 8 bases fitting TRBD1. Germline V gives CDR1 KGHDR, CDR2 SFDVKD. This CDR3 contains 16 residues. V shed 2 bases and J 1 base; nucleotides not matched to a gene: 5.

The sample holds a few counts of this clonotype. The J gene is TRBJ1-4, the V gene TRBV5-8, with no clear D. Trimming cost V 1 base and J 7 bases, with 14 bases left between them. Germline V gene sequence: CDR1 SGHTS, CDR2 YDEGEE. The CDR3 covers 15 residues. Written as DNA, the CDR3 is TGTGCCAGCAGCTTGTTTTGGACCGGCGCTGAAAAACTGTTTTTT. It yields the protein CASSLFWTGAEKLFF.

Ten or more counts support this clonotype. The chain carries TRBV5-1 and TRBJ2-1; perhaps TRBD1 as D (5 bases). The V gene lost 0 bases and the J gene lost 5 bases, with 15 bases spanning the gap. The CDR3 length is 16 residues. From germline, CDR1 is SGHRS and CDR2 YFSETQ. CDR3 nucleotide sequence: TGCGCCAGCAGCTTGGCCCCCTCGGACATCAACAATGAGCAGTTCTTC. Protein product: CASSLAPSDINNEQFF.

This clonotype was seen ten or more times. This rearrangement joins TRBV20-1 to TRBJ2-1; 7 bases agree with TRBD2. With 5 bases clipped from V and 4 bases from J, the junction kept 5 bases outside the gene matches. The CDR3 runs 13 residues. In germline, CDR1 is DFQATT, CDR2 SNEGSKA (reference sequence). CDR3 sequence reads: CSAEGEGYNEQFF. In DNA form, the CDR3 reads TGCAGTGCTGAAGGGGAGGGATACAATGAGCAGTTCTTC.

This clonotype was observed many times. The chain employs TRBV12-3 or TRBV12-4 and TRBJ2-7; D may correspond to TRBD1 or TRBD2 (5 bases each). The V end lost 5 bases, the J end lost 7 bases, and 24 bases lay between the germline ends. This CDR3 contains 16 residues. CDR3: CASSPLRWGKALEQYF. The CDR3 bases are TGTGCCAGCAGTCCCCTTCGGTGGGGGAAGGCCTTAGAGCAGTACTTC.

This clonotype was found many times. The chain is built from TRBV10-3 and TRBJ2-1, with 8 bases fitting TRBD2. The CDR3 spans 13 residues. Germline CDR1 reads ENHRY; CDR2 reads SYGVKD. V shed 3 bases and J 10 bases; nucleotides not matched to a gene: 5. CDR3 DNA: TGTGCCATCAGTGAAAAACGGGAGGGCGAGCAGTTCTTC. Amino acids: CAISEKREGEQFF.

This clonotype was detected many times. V usage is TRBV29-1 and J usage is TRBJ2-7, with D hard to call. Between the trimmed V and J ends, which lost 7 bases and 1 base, there was a span of 20 bases. Germline V gene data show CDR1 as SQVTM and CDR2 as ANQGSEA. CDR3 length: 15 amino acids. The CDR3 reads CSAVGRPGPSYEQYF. CDR3 in DNA: TGCAGCGCCGTCGGTCGCCCCGGCCCATCCTACGAGCAGTACTTC.

The sample holds a few counts of this clonotype. The chain employs TRBV4-1 and TRBJ2-1; 8 nucleotides agree with TRBD2. Germline lookup yields CDR1 MGHRA and CDR2 YSYEKL. The CDR3 spans 15 residues. Unmatched junction bases numbered 7, after V lost 1 base and J lost 8 bases. Written as DNA, the CDR3 is TGCGCCAGCAGCCAAGTTACGGGAGGGGGAGATGAGCAGTTCTTC. Translation: CASSQVTGGGDEQFF.

This clonotype appeared a few times. The rearrangement joins TRBV20-1 to TRBJ2-1; 11 bases agree with TRBD2. CDR1 DFQATT and CDR2 SNEGSKA come from the germline V gene (reference sequence). Trimming cost V 8 bases and J 9 bases; bases outside gene matches: 18. The CDR3 is 16 amino acids. CDR3 coding DNA: TGCAGTCCAAGAAGACTAGCGGGATCAATCGCTGGTGAGCAGTTCTTC. Residues: CSPRRLAGSIAGEQFF.

In regard to this clonotype: The CDR3 carries no conserved terminal phenylalanine or tryptophan, so it likely arises from a read error. This rearrangement joins TRBV5-1 to TRBJ1-1; 8 nucleotides match TRBD1. This CDR3 has 17 residues. Germline V CDR1 and CDR2: SGHRS, YFSETQ. The V gene end was trimmed by 4 bases and the J gene end by 4 bases; junction bases not matched to a gene: 15. CDR3 sequence: CASSRNKGQGAGTEAFL. The CDR3 coding sequence is TGCGCCAGCAGCCGAAATAAGGGTCAGGGGGCGGGCACTGAAGCTTTCCTT.

This clonotype has more than one count but fewer than ten. This sequence joins TRBV29-1 and TRBJ1-1; D may be TRBD1 (5 bases). Trimming stripped 5 bases from V and 5 bases from J, with 18 bases between. CDR3 length: 14 amino acids. The germline gives CDR1 SQVTM, CDR2 ANQGSEA. The CDR3 loop is CSVYAPGTGTEAFF. The CDR3 DNA reads as TGCAGCGTTTATGCCCCCGGGACTGGGACTGAAGCTTTCTTT. Full variable domain (remainder filled in from reference TRBV29-1 and TRBJ1-1): SAVISQKPSRDICQRGTSLTIQCQVDSQVTMMFWYRQQPGQSLTLIATANQGSEATYESGFVIDKFPISRPNLTFSTLTVSNMSPEDSSIYLCSVYAPGTGTEAFFGQGTRLTVV.

This sequence joins TRBV4-2 and TRBJ1-1; unclear D gene. Trimming removed 4 bases at V and 1 base at J, with 13 bases between. The CDR3 consists of 15 residues. Per the germline V gene, CDR1 is LGHNA and CDR2 is YNFKEQ. The DNA for the CDR3 is TGTGCCAGCAGCCCAAGAATGGCAGAGAACACTGAAGCTTTCTTT. As protein: CASSPRMAENTEAFF.

The sample holds a few counts of this clonotype. The chain links TRBV29-1 to TRBJ2-5; 7 positions agree with TRBD1. Unmatched junction bases numbered 10, after V lost 5 bases and J lost 4 bases. Germline-derived CDR1 and CDR2 are SQVTM and ANQGSEA. The CDR3 length is 14 residues. The CDR3 DNA sequence: TGCAGCGTTTATGGGACAGCGGTGAGAGAGACCCAGTACTTC. Protein sequence: CSVYGTAVRETQYF.

A few counts support this clonotype. The CDR3: CASSFLAGEAYNEQFF. As DNA, the CDR3 is TGTGCCAGCAGCTTCCTAGCGGGAGAGGCCTACAATGAGCAGTTCTTC. The rearrangement joins TRBV3-1 to TRBJ2-1, with 10 bases matching TRBD2. CDR1 is LGHDT and CDR2 is YNNKEL in the germline V gene (reference sequence). J lost 2 bases, V lost 5 bases, and 6 bases had no gene match. There are 16 residues in the CDR3.

This clonotype was seen a handful of times. The chain couples TRBV5-6 to TRBJ1-4, with TRBD1 identical over 7 bases. This CDR3 region has 15 residues. V lost 5 bases and J lost 8; bases outside the gene matches: 12. CDR1 is SGHDT and CDR2 is YYEEEE in the germline V gene. The CDR3 spells CASRSTRDRREKLFF. The CDR3 bases are TGTGCCAGCAGGTCCACTCGGGACAGACGAGAAAAACTGTTTTTT.

This clonotype was seen a handful of times. The rearrangement uses TRBV5-1 and TRBJ1-6; D is perhaps TRBD1 (6 bases). Trimming removed 3 bases at V and 5 bases at J, with 9 bases between. Per the germline V gene, CDR1 is SGHRS and CDR2 is YFSETQ. This CDR3 spans 14 amino acids. The CDR3 reads CASSYPGDNSPLHF. The CDR3 coding sequence is TGCGCCAGCAGCTACCCAGGGGATAATTCACCCCTCCACTTT.

The V and J genes are TRBV21-1 and TRBJ2-5. TRBV21-1 is a recognized pseudogene. The CDR3 has 15 residues. CDR3 coding DNA: TGTGCCAGCAGCAAAGCGGGAGCACGGCAAGAGACCCAGTACTTC. Its protein is CASSKAGARQETQYF.

This chain connects TRBV4-2 to TRBJ2-2; the match to TRBD2 covers 9 bases. V gave up 0 bases and J gave up 2 bases; unmatched junction bases: 10. Germline V gives CDR1 LGHNA, CDR2 YNFKEQ. The CDR3 has 19 residues. CDR3 sequence (DNA): TGTGCCAGCAGCCAAGATCTGGGTGGGACTAGCCCCAACACCGGGGAGCTGTTTTTT. Its translation: CASSQDLGGTSPNTGELFF.

At least ten counts were recorded for this clonotype. The J gene is TRBJ1-6, the V gene TRBV5-6; D gene unclear. The V and J ends lost 3 bases and 8 bases respectively, with 6 bases between them. The CDR3 has 12 residues. The V gene's germline CDR1 is SGHDT and CDR2 YYEEEE. CDR3 sequence reads: CASSSRYSPLHF. As DNA, the CDR3 is TGTGCCAGCAGCTCTCGATATTCACCCCTCCACTTT.

There are a few counts of this clonotype. The CDR3 sequence is CASSAGRDSTQYF. The CDR3 coding sequence is TGCGCCAGCAGCGCCGGGAGGGACTCCACGCAGTATTTT. The V call is TRBV5-1, the J call TRBJ2-3; 8 bases line up with TRBD2. CDR1 SGHRS and CDR2 YFSETQ come from the germline V gene. Trimming cost V 4 bases and J 9 bases; bases outside gene matches: 7. The CDR3 is made up of 13 amino acids. Supplemented by reference TRBV5-1 and TRBJ2-3, the full variable domain reads KAGVTQTPRYLIKTRGQQVTLSCSPISGHRSVSWYQQTPGQGLQFLFEYFSETQRNKGNFPGRFSGRQFSNSRSEMNVSTLELGDSALYLCASSAGRDSTQYFGPGTRLTVL.

This clonotype has a handful of counts. The gene calls are TRBV7-9 and TRBJ1-1; the D gene is possibly TRBD1 (6 bases). V was clipped by 0 bases and J by 1 base, with 15 bases between them. The germline gives CDR1 SEHNR, CDR2 FQNEAQ (reference sequence). This CDR3 has 17 residues. The CDR3 spells CASSLALQGTRNTEAFF. The CDR3 DNA is TGTGCCAGCAGCTTAGCCCTACAGGGTACGAGGAACACTGAAGCTTTCTTT.

This clonotype showed up just a few times. The chain couples TRBV20-1 to TRBJ2-1; D ambiguous. The germline V gene has CDR1 DFQATT and CDR2 SNEGSKA (reference sequence). The V end was cut by 2 bases, the J end by 8 bases, with 10 bases between. The CDR3 contains 12 residues. The CDR3 DNA follows: TGCAGTGCTAGAAAACAAAGGGATGAGCAGTTCTTC. Protein sequence: CSARKQRDEQFF.

This clonotype was recorded at least ten times. This chain uses TRBV27 with TRBJ2-7, with unresolved D. CDR1 and CDR2 (germline): MNHEY, SMNVEV (reference sequence). This CDR3 comprises 12 residues. V lost 4 bases to trimming and J lost 3 bases, with 7 bases between them. CDR3 coding DNA: TGTGCCAGCAGTTCATGGGGCTACGAGCAGTACTTC. This encodes CASSSWGYEQYF.

This clonotype was found many times. The chain has TRBV7-9 and TRBJ2-1; no firm D call. From germline, CDR1 is SEHNR and CDR2 FQNEAQ (reference sequence). V was pared by 2 bases and J by 8 bases, with 10 bases between. The CDR3 runs to 13 residues. The CDR3 spells CASSLFRVHEQFF. As DNA, the CDR3 is TGTGCCAGCAGCTTATTTAGGGTCCATGAGCAGTTCTTC.

Only a few counts were recorded for this clonotype. This chain joins TRBV9 and TRBJ2-7, with D possibly TRBD1 on 5 matching bases. Germline V CDR1 and CDR2: SGDLS, YYNGEE. This CDR3 is 15 amino acids long. V lost 7 bases, J lost 3 bases, and 20 bases lay in between. CDR3 protein: CASSRGCKIYYEQYV. The CDR3 DNA reads TGTGCCAGCTCAAGGGGATGCAAAATATACTACGAGCAGTACGTC.